The subject of this entry is one T cell receptor (beta chain). Antigen: not known. The ends were cut back, 4 bases at V and 8 bases at J, with 5 bases in the middle. Germline CDR1 is SNHLY and CDR2 is FYNNEI. The CDR3 runs to 11 residues. The record originates from a study of regulatory dendritic cells for organ transplantation. Study findings and constraints: Naive T cells showed high diversity, memory cells less, memory CD8+ least. Regulatory dendritic cells appeared to expand memory CD8+ clones less than mature ones. Resting memory CD8+ T cells held the most alloreactive clonotypes.

TCRdb keeps only in-frame clones here, not all; method: immunoSEQ multiplex PCR. The sample holds about 34,000 clones; 85% to 90% are singletons and the top ten take about 0.063%. CD4+ or CD8+ T cells were sorted as naive CD45RA+ or memory CD45RO+. The sequence came from a human donor in good health. The chain uses TRBV2 and TRBJ2-2; no reliable D call. The material sequenced was naive CD4+ T cells from blood. Subset described: CD45RA+ naive T cells. The CDR3 loop is CASSVRGELFF. As DNA, the CDR3 is TGTGCCAGCAGTGTTCGGGGGGAGCTGTTTTTT.